The 27 T cell receptor beta chains below were found in one sample sequenced in a study of Ad26.COV2.S vaccination and SARS-CoV-2 variants. Generated by immunoSEQ multiplex PCR, the TCRdb table keeps only in-frame clones and is missing some. The sample lists 400,000 to 450,000 clones; about 93% were seen once. Treatment here: some 19 received Ad26.COV2.S at low or high dose, single or two shots; about 5 received placebo; per-sample allocation not given. The samples were gathered on day 63 after the first injection of vaccine or placebo. Sequenced here: peripheral blood, sampled in a trial of Ad26.COV2.S vaccine versus placebo. Receptors were obtained from a person aged 18-65 years who received the Ad26.COV2.S COVID-19 vaccine or a placebo.

The rearrangement links TRBV7-2 to TRBJ2-3; D might be TRBD2 (6 bases). Germline lookup yields CDR1 SGHTA and CDR2 FQGNSA. This CDR3 contains 14 residues. V dropped 6 bases and J dropped 0 bases, with 10 bases sitting between them. CDR3 sequence (DNA): TGTGCCAGCAGGTTGCGGGACAGCACAGATACGCAGTATTTT. As protein: CASRLRDSTDTQYF.

With regard to this clone: Within the sample, other DNA sequences also encode this same CDR3. The rearrangement joins TRBV29-1 to TRBJ2-7; 9 bases fit TRBD1. Trimming took 6 bases from V and 3 from J; bases not matched to a gene: 3. In germline, CDR1 is SQVTM, CDR2 ANQGSEA. The CDR3 is made up of 12 amino acids. The CDR3 is CSVGTGSYEQYF. CDR3 DNA: TGCAGCGTGGGGACAGGGAGCTACGAGCAGTACTTC.

The chain joins TRBV5-4 to TRBJ1-4; D not certain. V was clipped by 1 base and J by 3 bases, with 7 bases between them. The CDR3 loop spans 14 amino acids. The germline gives CDR1 SGHNT, CDR2 YYREEE (reference sequence). The CDR3 DNA follows: TGTGCCAGCAGCTTGAGAGGGTCTAATGAAAAACTGTTTTTT. Translation gives CASSLRGSNEKLFF.

V and J are TRBV5-1 and TRBJ2-1, with unresolved D. Trimming shortened V by 1 base and J by 9 bases, and 11 bases separated the two germline ends. Germline loops: CDR1 SGHRS, CDR2 YFSETQ. The length of the CDR3 is 13 residues. The CDR3 DNA follows: TGCGCCAGCAGCTTGCCGTCTCTAGTTGAGCAGTTCTTC. It is translated as CASSLPSLVEQFF.

The gene calls are TRBV7-3 and TRBJ1-6; D perhaps matches TRBD1 (6 bases). Germline V gives CDR1 SGHTA, CDR2 FQGTGA. Trimming took off 6 bases at V and 9 bases at J, with 15 bases between the two ends. The CDR3 runs 14 residues. This CDR3 is CASSPQGSGSPLHF. The CDR3, as DNA: TGTGCCAGCAGTCCGCAGGGGAGCGGTTCACCCCTCCACTTT.

The CDR3 region is CASSLVAANVLTF. In nucleotides, the CDR3 is TGTGCCAGCAGTTTAGTGGCGGCCAACGTCCTGACTTTC. J is TRBJ2-6 and V is TRBV12-3 or TRBV12-4, with unresolved D. Trimming left V 1 base short and J 6 bases short, with 4 bases between. CDR3 size: 13 residues.

The V call is TRBV12-3 or TRBV12-4, the J call TRBJ2-1; D is unresolved. Trimming removed 6 bases from V and 4 bases from J, with 4 bases in between. CDR3 length: 11 amino acids. CDR3 in DNA: TGTGCCAGCAGGGAATACAATGAGCAGTTCTTC. Translated: CASREYNEQFF.

The chain uses TRBV5-8 and TRBJ1-3, with D unclear. The V gene lost 4 bases and the J gene lost 0 bases, with 11 bases spanning the gap. CDR1 and CDR2 (germline): SGHTS, YDEGEE. The CDR3 sequence is 15 residues long. Here the CDR3 DNA reads TGTGCCAGCAGCCAAATACGAGTCTCTGGAAACACCATATATTTT. Protein product: CASSQIRVSGNTIYF.

This chain uses TRBV7-2 with TRBJ1-2, with 8 nucleotides matching TRBD1. Per the germline V gene, CDR1 is SGHTA and CDR2 is FQGNSA. V lost 0 bases and J lost 0; bases outside the gene matches: 3. This CDR3 is built from 16 residues. The CDR3 sequence is CASSLAPDRANYGYTF. The CDR3 nucleotides are TGTGCCAGCAGCTTAGCCCCGGACAGGGCTAACTATGGCTACACCTTC.

The sample holds a few counts of this clone. Here the CDR3 DNA reads TGTGCCAGCTCCCCAGTGGGGGGCTGGACGTACTTC. Encoded protein: CASSPVGGWTYF. The chain employs TRBV18 and TRBJ2-7; the D gene could be TRBD1 or TRBD2 (6 bases each). V gave up 6 bases and J gave up 12 bases, with 18 bases separating them. The CDR3 is made up of 12 amino acids. Germline V CDR1 and CDR2: KGHSH, LQKENI.

J is TRBJ2-7 and V is TRBV30, with TRBD1 matching 10 bases. V lost 5 bases, J lost 3 bases, and 7 bases stayed unmatched. Germline values: CDR1 GTSNPN, CDR2 SVGIG (reference sequence). The CDR3 loop spans 14 amino acids. CDR3: CAWDRGRYDYEQYF. CDR3 nucleotides: TGTGCCTGGGACAGGGGGCGTTACGACTACGAGCAGTACTTC.

V usage is TRBV19 and J usage is TRBJ2-7; 8 bases are a match to TRBD1. From germline, CDR1 is LNHDA and CDR2 SQIVND (reference sequence). Trimming at V came to 4 bases and at J to 2 bases, leaving 4 bases not matched to a gene. The CDR3 runs 14 residues. This chain's CDR3 is CASSRTGNAYEQYF. The CDR3 DNA reads as TGTGCCAGTAGTAGGACAGGGAATGCCTACGAGCAGTACTTC.

The chain joins TRBV4-3 to TRBJ2-7; 7 positions match TRBD1. This CDR3 contains 15 residues. The V segment lost 5 bases and the J segment 0 bases; nucleotides outside the gene matches: 7. CDR1 is LGHNA and CDR2 is YSLEER in the germline V gene. In DNA form, the CDR3 reads TGCGCCAGCAGCTTCGACAGGGACCTCTCCTACGAGCAGTACTTC. Protein sequence: CASSFDRDLSYEQYF.

This clone was recorded once. The chain couples TRBV7-8 to TRBJ2-6, with D tentatively TRBD1 (6 bases). Germline CDR1 reads SGHVS; CDR2 reads FQNEAQ. The CDR3 sequence is 19 residues long. V was trimmed by 2 bases and J by 3 bases, leaving 20 bases between them. Here the CDR3 DNA reads TGTGCCAGCAGCTTAAGAGGGCAGGGGAATTTGGTTGGGGCCAACGTCCTGACTTTC. Protein sequence: CASSLRGQGNLVGANVLTF.

The rearrangement uses TRBV12-3 or TRBV12-4 and TRBJ2-7, with 7 nucleotides matching TRBD1. V was clipped by 10 bases and J by 4 bases; unmatched bases: 7. The CDR3 length is 12 residues. The CDR3 DNA is TGTGCCACCTCGACAGGGAATTACGAGCAGTACTTC. It specifies CATSTGNYEQYF.

This rearrangement joins TRBV7-9 to TRBJ2-1; 10 positions agree with TRBD2. CDR3 size: 14 residues. V shed 5 bases and J 8 bases; nucleotides not matched to a gene: 6. CDR1 is SEHNR, CDR2 FQNEAQ, per germline (reference sequence). CDR3 residues: CASSQAGGFHEQFF. The CDR3 region has the DNA TGTGCCAGCAGCCAAGCGGGAGGGTTCCATGAGCAGTTCTTC.

The chain uses TRBV5-1 and TRBJ2-7, with D perhaps matching TRBD1 (5 bases). Germline V CDR1 and CDR2: SGHRS, YFSETQ. The CDR3 has 14 residues. Trimming removed 0 bases from V and 3 bases from J, with 10 bases in between. This chain's CDR3 is CASSLAGNGYEQYF. In DNA form, the CDR3 reads TGCGCCAGCAGCTTGGCAGGGAATGGCTACGAGCAGTACTTC. The variable domain in full, with the rest retrieved from reference TRBV5-1 and TRBJ2-7, is KAGVTQTPRYLIKTRGQQVTLSCSPISGHRSVSWYQQTPGQGLQFLFEYFSETQRNKGNFPGRFSGRQFSNSRSEMNVSTLELGDSALYLCASSLAGNGYEQYFGPGTRLTVT.

V and J are TRBV4-3 and TRBJ2-5; TRBD2 is a possible D gene (5 bases). The CDR3 has 16 residues. V was clipped by 1 base and J by 5 bases, with 17 bases between them. Germline V gene lookup returns CDR1 LGHNA and CDR2 YSLEER. CDR3 DNA sequence: TGCGCCAGCAGCCAAGGAGCGGACCCCCTGGGGGAGACCCAGTACTTC. This gives the protein CASSQGADPLGETQYF.

The rearrangement uses TRBV19 and TRBJ1-1; no definite D call. CDR3 length equals 15 residues. Germline lookup yields CDR1 LNHDA and CDR2 SQIVND (reference sequence). Trimming shortened V by 4 bases and J by 1 base, and 13 bases separated the two germline ends. CDR3 sequence reads: CASSRPAQGNTEAFF. DNA of the CDR3: TGTGCCAGTAGTAGGCCAGCTCAAGGGAACACTGAAGCTTTCTTT.

The chain has TRBV19 and TRBJ1-5; D is undetermined. V gave up 5 bases and J gave up 3 bases, with 23 bases separating them. Germline values: CDR1 LNHDA, CDR2 SQIVND (reference sequence). The CDR3 has 18 amino acids. The CDR3 DNA is TGTGCCAGTAGTTTCCCCCCCCTCGGGCAGCAAATCAATCAGCCCCAGCATTTT. Its translation is CASSFPPLGQQINQPQHF.

The chain has TRBV27 and TRBJ2-7; 11 bases map to TRBD2. CDR1 is MNHEY, CDR2 SMNVEV, per germline (reference sequence). The CDR3 contains 15 residues. J gave up 3 bases and V 1 base, and 2 bases lay outside the gene matches. The CDR3 nucleotides read TGTGCCAGCAGTTTATGCGGACTAGCGGGCTACGAGCAGTACTTC. This sequence encodes CASSLCGLAGYEQYF.

The V and J genes are TRBV12-3 or TRBV12-4 and TRBJ2-1; a weak D match, TRBD2 (6 bases). The CDR3 is 12 residues long. The ends were cut back, 3 bases at V and 8 bases at J, with 8 bases in the middle. CDR3 nucleotide sequence: TGTGCCAGCAGTTTGGAGGGCTATGAGCAGTTCTTC. Protein product: CASSLEGYEQFF.

V gene TRBV2 combines with J gene TRBJ2-1; 8 bases are shared with TRBD2. Trimming took 7 bases from V and 7 from J; bases not matched to a gene: 12. CDR1 and CDR2 from the germline V gene are SNHLY and FYNNEI. This CDR3 is built from 15 residues. CDR3 nucleotides: TGTGCCAGCACTAACGCACCGGGACTAGGGAATGAGCAGTTCTTC. It is translated as CASTNAPGLGNEQFF. Supplemented by reference TRBV2 and TRBJ2-1, the full variable domain reads EPEVTQTPSHQVTQMGQEVILRCVPISNHLYFYWYRQILGQKVEFLVSFYNNEISEKSEIFDDQFSVERPDGSNFTLKIRSTKLEDSAMYFCASTNAPGLGNEQFFGPGTRLTVL.

V is TRBV6-1 and J is TRBJ1-5; 8 bases agree with TRBD1. V lost 4 bases, J lost 0 bases, and 8 bases stayed unmatched. The germline V gene has CDR1 MNHNS and CDR2 SASEGT. The CDR3 has 17 amino acids. The CDR3 DNA reads TGTGCCAGCAGTGCTTATGACAGGGGATATAGCAATCAGCCCCAGCATTTT. Translation gives CASSAYDRGYSNQPQHF.

The gene calls are TRBV11-1 and TRBJ2-1; weak D call: TRBD2 (6 bases). CDR1 and CDR2 (germline): SGHAT, FQDESV (reference sequence). CDR3 length: 13 amino acids. Between the trimmed V and J ends, which lost 8 bases and 7 bases, there was a span of 15 bases. The CDR3 region is CASRLGSRNEQFF. In DNA form, the CDR3 reads TGTGCCAGCCGACTAGGAAGTAGAAATGAGCAGTTCTTC.

The genes are TRBV3-1 (or the pseudogene TRBV3-2) and TRBJ2-5; 11 bases match TRBD2. The CDR3 runs 15 residues. Trimming removed 1 base from V and 5 bases from J; junction bases left unmatched: 3. Germline CDR1 reads LGHDT; CDR2 reads YNNKEL (reference sequence). CDR3 residues: CASSQVTSGSETQYF. The CDR3 DNA is TGTGCCAGCAGCCAAGTTACTAGCGGGAGTGAGACCCAGTACTTC.

CDR3 bases: TGTGCCAGCAGTTCGGGGACTATGGGGTATCGGGAGCAGTACTTC. As protein: CASSSGTMGYREQYF. The genes are TRBV3-1 (or the pseudogene TRBV3-2) and TRBJ2-7; 7 bases match TRBD2. Per germline, CDR1 LGHDT and CDR2 YNNKEL (reference sequence). This CDR3 comprises 15 residues. V was pared by 6 bases and J by 7 bases, with 15 bases of the junction left unmatched.